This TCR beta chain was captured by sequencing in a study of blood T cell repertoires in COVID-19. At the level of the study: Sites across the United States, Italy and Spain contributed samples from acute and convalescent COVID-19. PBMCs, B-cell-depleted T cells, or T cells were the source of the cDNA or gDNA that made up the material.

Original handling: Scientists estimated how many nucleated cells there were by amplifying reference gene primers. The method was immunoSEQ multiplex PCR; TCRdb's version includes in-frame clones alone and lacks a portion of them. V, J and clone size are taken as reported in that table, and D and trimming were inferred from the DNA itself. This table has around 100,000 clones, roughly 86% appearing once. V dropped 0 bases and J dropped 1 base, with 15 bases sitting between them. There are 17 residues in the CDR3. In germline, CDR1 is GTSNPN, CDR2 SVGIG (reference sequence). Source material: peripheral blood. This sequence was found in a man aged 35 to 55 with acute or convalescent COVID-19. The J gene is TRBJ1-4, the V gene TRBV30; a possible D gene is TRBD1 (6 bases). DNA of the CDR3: TGTGCCTGGAGTGTAGGGGCAGGGGTCGGAACTAATGAAAAACTGTTTTTT. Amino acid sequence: CAWSVGAGVGTNEKLFF.